The rows below give T cell receptor beta chains drawn from one sample of a study of T cells in Graves' hyperthyroidism and ophthalmopathy. From the multiplex PCR reads, TCRdb called clonotypes with MiXCR, one entry per CDR3 protein. The table lists tens of thousands of distinct CDR3 sequences, about 50% of them singletons. Sequencing input: blood. These receptors all stem from a woman aged 50 to 65 with Graves' hyperthyroidism that later progressed to Graves' ophthalmopathy. Both conserved end residues are part of each CDR3. The D gene is left open where the match is weak. Where a row states a size, it is once, few, many or the class of an expanded clone; other rows omit it.

V gene	clone size	J gene	D gene	CDR3 protein	CDR3 DNA
TRBV7-9	once	TRBJ2-1	TRBD2	CASSPYPQGMASGVSCNEQFF	TGTGCCAGCAGCCCGTACCCCCAGGGGATGGCTAGCGGGGTCTCCTGCAATGAGCAGTTCTTC
TRBV11-2	many	TRBJ2-7	TRBD2	CASSFTAGGPDEQYF	TGTGCCAGCAGCTTTACTGCGGGAGGGCCCGACGAGCAGTACTTC
TRBV6-6	many	TRBJ2-1	TRBD1	CASNGQGAYNEQFF	TGTGCCAGCAATGGACAGGGGGCCTACAATGAGCAGTTCTTC
TRBV9	-	TRBJ2-7	-	CASSVTGSPEQYF	TGTGCCAGCAGCGTGACAGGTTCTCCCGAGCAGTACTTC
TRBV20-1	many	TRBJ2-2	TRBD2	CSARDSSGVRTGELFF	TGCAGTGCTAGAGATTCTAGCGGGGTTCGGACCGGGGAGCTGTTTTTT
TRBV9	many	TRBJ2-7	TRBD1	CASSPSGQGIHEQYF	TGTGCCAGCAGCCCATCGGGACAGGGAATCCACGAGCAGTACTTC
TRBV4-2	many	TRBJ1-1	-	CASSQDLGQFMNTEAFF	TGTGCCAGCAGCCAAGATCTGGGACAATTCATGAACACTGAAGCTTTCTTT
TRBV12-3/TRBV12-4	-	TRBJ1-2	-	CASNLGDYGYTF	TGTGCCAGCAACCTAGGGGACTATGGCTACACCTTC
TRBV19	-	TRBJ1-1	TRBD1	CATRGGSFINTEAFF	TGTGCCACCAGGGGGGGGTCCTTCATCAACACTGAAGCTTTCTTT
TRBV5-1	-	TRBJ2-5	-	CASTITGPGQETQYF	TGCGCCAGCACCATTACCGGACCGGGGCAAGAGACCCAGTACTTC
TRBV6-5	-	TRBJ2-3	-	CASSLLGVPDTQYF	TGTGCCAGCAGCCTCCTCGGAGTCCCAGATACGCAGTATTTT
TRBV7-9	many	TRBJ1-2	TRBD1	CASSPQGLGGGYTF	TGTGCCAGCAGCCCACAGGGGCTAGGTGGTGGCTACACCTTC
TRBV6-5	many	TRBJ2-1	-	CASSYLAGGVNEQFF	TGTGCCAGCAGTTACCTGGCAGGCGGGGTCAATGAGCAGTTCTTC
TRBV7-2	many	TRBJ2-1	TRBD1	CASSLQTGSSYNEQFF	TGTGCCAGCAGCCTCCAGACAGGGAGCTCCTACAATGAGCAGTTCTTC
TRBV20-1	many	TRBJ2-3	TRBD2	CSARASTSETHTATDTQYF	TGCAGTGCTAGAGCAAGCACTAGCGAAACCCACACAGCCACAGATACGCAGTATTTT
TRBV5-1	many	TRBJ1-6	-	CASSLVGTQRYSPLHF	TGCGCCAGCAGCTTGGTAGGGACCCAGAGGTATTCACCCCTCCACTTT
TRBV2	many	TRBJ1-3	TRBD1	CASSRDSGNTIYF	TGTGCCAGCAGCCGGGACAGTGGAAACACCATATATTTT
TRBV24-1	-	TRBJ2-5	TRBD1	CATGTGQFQETQYF	TGTGCCACCGGAACGGGACAGTTCCAAGAGACCCAGTACTTC
TRBV9	-	TRBJ2-1	-	CASSSSGQGGDEQFF	TGTGCCAGCAGCTCAAGCGGGCAGGGTGGGGATGAGCAGTTCTTC
TRBV20-1	-	TRBJ2-3	TRBD2	CSAGVAGEASDTQYF	TGCAGTGCTGGAGTAGCGGGAGAGGCCTCAGATACGCAGTATTTT
TRBV24-1	medium-sized	TRBJ2-1	-	CATSDLRWNNEQFF	TGTGCCACCAGTGATTTGCGGTGGAACAATGAGCAGTTCTTC
TRBV7-2	once	TRBJ2-1	-	CASSPQVFNNKQFF	TGTGCCAGCAGCCCCCAGGTCTTCAACAATAAGCAGTTCTTC
TRBV7-6	-	TRBJ1-6	-	CASSPGFNYNSPLHF	TGTGCCAGCAGCCCCGGATTTAATTATAATTCACCCCTCCACTTT
TRBV20-1	many	TRBJ2-1	TRBD2	CSARLAGGGSYNEQFF	TGCAGTGCTAGACTAGCGGGAGGGGGGTCCTACAATGAGCAGTTCTTC
TRBV12-3/TRBV12-4	once	TRBJ1-4	-	CASSSGPGGSLFF	TGTGCCAGCAGTTCGGGCCCCGGGGGATCACTGTTTTTT
TRBV15	-	TRBJ2-3	-	CATSRDMGGGDEQYF	TGTGCCACCAGCAGAGATATGGGGGGCGGGGATGAGCAGTATTTT
TRBV7-9	-	TRBJ2-3	-	CASSFYICSAPPPGTDTQYF	-
TRBV15	many	TRBJ2-7	TRBD2	CATSRDYRREDSYEQYF	TGTGCCACCAGCAGAGATTACCGACGGGAGGACTCCTACGAGCAGTACTTC
TRBV11-3	-	TRBJ2-7	-	CASSSGDTYEQYF	TGTGCCAGCAGCTCAGGGGACACCTACGAGCAGTACTTC
TRBV12-3/TRBV12-4	-	TRBJ2-5	-	CASSPSGTHQETQYF	TGTGCCAGCAGTCCTTCCGGGACACACCAAGAGACCCAGTACTTC
TRBV30	many	TRBJ1-3	-	CAWSAGPNSGNTIYF	TGTGCCTGGAGTGCGGGACCTAACTCTGGAAACACCATATATTTT
TRBV6-5	many	TRBJ2-7	TRBD2	CASSYSEAGGESYEQYF	TGTGCCAGCAGTTACTCAGAAGCGGGAGGTGAGTCCTACGAGCAGTACTTC
TRBV3-1	many	TRBJ1-3	-	CASSHSASGNTIYF	TGTGCCAGCAGCCACTCGGCTTCTGGAAACACCATATATTTT
TRBV20-1	-	TRBJ2-1	-	CSARPGGPGDTQFF	TGCAGTGCTAGGCCCGGGGGGCCGGGAGATACGCAGTTCTTC
TRBV6-5	many	TRBJ1-2	-	CASSGRGGYTF	TGTGCCAGCAGTGGACGGGGTGGCTACACCTTC
TRBV4-1	-	TRBJ2-5	TRBD1	CASSHRQGRETQYF	TGCGCCAGCAGCCATCGACAGGGGCGCGAGACCCAGTACTTC
TRBV19	-	TRBJ2-1	-	CASNTGMGPRGLFF	TGTGCCAGTAACACCGGGATGGGGCCGAGGGGCCTTTTCTTC
TRBV27	many	TRBJ2-1	-	CASSFQGSSYNEQFF	TGTGCCAGCAGTTTTCAGGGGAGCTCCTACAATGAGCAGTTCTTC
TRBV19	-	TRBJ2-7	-	CASSIEAAVGFEQYF	TGTGCCAGTAGTATCGAGGCGGCAGTAGGCTTCGAGCAGTACTTC
TRBV2	-	TRBJ2-5	-	CASSVGLTDGKTQYF	TGTGCCAGCAGTGTCGGTCTGACTGACGGCAAGACCCAGTACTTC
TRBV5-1	-	TRBJ2-2	-	CASSWQTGSGELFF	TGCGCCAGCAGCTGGCAGACCGGATCCGGGGAGCTGTTTTTT
TRBV18	few	TRBJ2-7	-	CASSSSQGIPGEQYF	TGTGCCAGCTCATCCTCACAGGGTATTCCGGGCGAGCAGTACTTC
TRBV5-1	-	TRBJ1-2	-	CASSLGEFGYTF	TGCGCCAGCAGCTTGGGAGAGTTTGGCTACACCTTC
TRBV10-2	few	TRBJ2-5	TRBD2	CASRDASGGRETQYF	TGCGCCAGCAGGGATGCTAGCGGGGGCCGAGAGACCCAGTACTTC
TRBV12-3/TRBV12-4	many	TRBJ2-1	-	CASSLSQFGNEQFF	TGTGCCAGCAGTTTGTCTCAGTTCGGCAATGAGCAGTTCTTC
TRBV10-2	medium-sized	TRBJ2-1	TRBD2	CASRTGTSGYNEQFF	TGCGCCAGCAGGACCGGGACTAGCGGCTACAATGAGCAGTTCTTC
TRBV20-1	few	TRBJ2-1	TRBD2	CSADSGLRFF	TGCAGTGCTGATTCGGGACTACGTTTCTTC
TRBV12-3/TRBV12-4	many	TRBJ2-7	TRBD2	CASCLSGSSYEQYF	TGTGCCAGTTGCCTTAGCGGGAGCTCCTACGAGCAGTACTTC
TRBV7-9	medium-sized	TRBJ2-1	-	CASRSGLYSNEQFF	TGTGCCAGCAGGTCAGGACTATACAGCAATGAGCAGTTCTTC
TRBV20-1	-	TRBJ2-7	-	CSAREGAYEQYF	TGCAGTGCTAGAGAGGGGGCCTACGAGCAGTACTTC
TRBV29-1	-	TRBJ2-5	TRBD2	CSVEEAGEGGQETQYF	TGCAGCGTTGAGGAAGCGGGAGAGGGGGGCCAAGAGACCCAGTACTTC
TRBV5-5	-	TRBJ2-7	-	CASSQGPTRDEQYF	TGTGCCAGCAGCCAGGGACCGACTCGGGACGAGCAGTACTTC
TRBV9	-	TRBJ2-7	TRBD2	CASSMGGTTYEQYF	TGTGCCAGCAGCATGGGAGGGACCACCTACGAGCAGTACTTC
TRBV7-8	many	TRBJ2-2	TRBD1	CASSLVSPGQTVAGELFF	TGTGCCAGCAGCTTAGTCAGCCCGGGACAGACAGTCGCCGGGGAGCTGTTTTTT